The sequence of this TCR beta chain was determined in a study of cytomegalovirus exposure and HLA in healthy donors. Comments on this clone: The antigen is not known.

PCR was performed using 60 Vbeta and 13 Jbeta primers. Profiled with immunoSEQ multiplex PCR; TCRdb holds only in-frame clones, not every one. The sample has approximately 100,000 clones; 70% to 90% are singletons. Each of the donors was a healthy bone marrow donor. The ends lost 8 bases at V and 4 bases at J; junction bases unmatched: 8. This CDR3 region has 15 residues. Germline CDR1 MNHNS, CDR2 SASEGT. Study outcomes and limitations: Across donors, sequencing depth was assumed by presence/absence analyses to be roughly uniform. As a later analysis revealed, most CMV-associated TCR beta chains appeared HLA-restricted. Association of a missense DCLRE1C variant with TCR beta V- and J-gene trimming was reported in a later analysis.

The TCR sequence derives from a man between 18 and 29 years old in good health and CMV-seronegative. Sequences were obtained from PBMCs. This sequence joins TRBV6-1 and TRBJ2-5; 12 positions match TRBD1. CDR3 region: CASGRDRGLLETQYF. CDR3 coding DNA: TGTGCCAGCGGACGGGACAGGGGGCTGTTAGAGACCCAGTACTTC.